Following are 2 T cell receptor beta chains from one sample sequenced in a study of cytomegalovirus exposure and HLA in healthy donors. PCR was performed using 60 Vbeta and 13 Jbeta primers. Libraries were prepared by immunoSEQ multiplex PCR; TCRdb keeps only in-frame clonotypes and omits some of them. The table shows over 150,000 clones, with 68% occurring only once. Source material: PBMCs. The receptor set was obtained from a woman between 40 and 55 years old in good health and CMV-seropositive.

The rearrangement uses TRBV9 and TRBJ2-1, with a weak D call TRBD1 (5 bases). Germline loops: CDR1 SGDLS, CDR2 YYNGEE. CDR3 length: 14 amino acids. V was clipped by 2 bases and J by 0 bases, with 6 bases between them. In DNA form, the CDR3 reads TGTGCCAGCAGCGTGGACAACTCCTACAATGAGCAGTTCTTC. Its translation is CASSVDNSYNEQFF. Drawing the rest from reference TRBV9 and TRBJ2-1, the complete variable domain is DSGVTQTPKHLITATGQRVTLRCSPRSGDLSVYWYQQSLDQGLQFLIQYYNGEERAKGNILERFSAQQFPDLHSELNLSSLELGDSALYFCASSVDNSYNEQFFGPGTRLTVL.

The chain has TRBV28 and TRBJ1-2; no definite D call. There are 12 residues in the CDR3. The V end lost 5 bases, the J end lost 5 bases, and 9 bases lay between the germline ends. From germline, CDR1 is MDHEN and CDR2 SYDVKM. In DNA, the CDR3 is TGTGCCAGCAGTGCAGAGGAGTATGGCTACACCTTC. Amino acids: CASSAEEYGYTF.